This TCR beta chain was identified during a study of blood T cells in healthy people across ages (dated by TCRdb to about 2015). Context from the whole study: In model experiments, template switching captured roughly one uniquely barcoded TCR beta cDNA molecule for every two T cells. Using deep sequencing normalized with unique cDNA molecular identifiers, the study measured how TCR beta repertoire diversity changes with age. Donors were grouped into four age groups: young (average 16 years), middle-aged (less than 40), aged (around 66) and long-lived (about 90). To avoid experimental bias, donors of different ages were randomly spread across the sequencing lanes. For two donors (one aged 18 to 29 and one aged 80 or older), the study analyzed two additional independent replicas of 1 million unique cDNA reads from the same blood draw.

The CDR3 numbers 14 residues from cysteine through phenylalanine. Just CDR3 DNA is preserved here, 42 bases in frame from base 1. V loses 1 base, J loses 6 bases, and the germline ends lie 10 bases apart. Sequences SGHVS (CDR1) and FQNEAQ (CDR2) are obtained from the germline V gene. Broader findings and caveats from the paper: Because donor CMV infection status was unknown, age-related changes in expanded clonotypes were potentially confounded. Compared with the aged group, more naive CD4+ T cells, fewer expanded clones and increased TCR diversity were shown by the long-lived group, suggesting age selection. Estimates of total diversity based on one million sequenced T cells were regarded as lower bounds and as underestimates. There was a strong correlation between observed TCR beta diversity and the percentage of naive T cells measured by flow cytometry. As age increased, observed TCR beta diversity per million T cells dropped in a roughly linear way, and a significant reduction was already evident by age 40. Conclusive comparison of naive and antigen-experienced compartments was prevented by the profiling of bulk unsorted PBMCs.

Libraries came from 5' RACE. The sequencer was an Illumina HiSeq 2500. A second roughly 6 to 12 cycle PCR used a sample-barcoded 5' primer and a J-beta primer mix. A unique molecular identifier was introduced onto each TCR beta cDNA molecule by a template-switch 5' adaptor carrying 12 random nucleotides. Each sample yielded at least 2.5 million CDR3-containing paired-end reads. The Mint cDNA synthesis kit, primed by a TRBC-specific oligonucleotide, was used to synthesize first-strand cDNA from all RNA. Following uracil-DNA glycosylase treatment, a first 18-cycle PCR with universal primers M1SS and BC2_uni_R was performed on all cDNA. In the authors' own workflow: Each sample was normalized by randomly selecting 1 million high-quality reads, each carrying a distinct molecular identifier. Instead of being binned into consensus sequences, reads with shared molecular identifiers were discarded. MiTCR, run with a Q25 quality threshold and the strictest error-elimination algorithm, handled CDR3 identification, clonotype clustering and error correction. A nonparametric unseen species model with Euler transformation was used to estimate a lower bound on total TCR beta diversity. TCRdb ran its own pipeline on the public reads, namely fastp trimming at Q25 and MiXCR clone calling, and kept in-frame beta chains. Rows matching on CDR3 protein sequence are summarized as one entry with the most common DNA and genes. None of the V and J calls come from the authors' own analysis; TCRdb made them. For this sample the table gives around 320,000 distinct CDR3 sequences, of which 25% to 30% were detected only once. The ten largest clones capture 29% of the sample.

As for this clonotype: The clone's antigen remains unknown. Per-base qualities were not stored, and no clone one base away is much larger.

Donors were a few dozen systemically healthy Caucasian individuals from Russia aged about 6 to 100 years. Each donor gave approximately 9.3 milliliters of peripheral blood, collected into EDTA-treated Vacutainer tubes. PBMCs were isolated by Ficoll-Paque density-gradient centrifugation, with at least 6 million obtained per sample. Total RNA was extracted from PBMCs with Trizol reagent, with at least 6 micrograms obtained per sample. For every donor, flow cytometry on a PBMC aliquot measured the percentage of naive CD45RAhigh/CD27high T cells. The receptor's source is a woman aged 65 to 85 in good health. The chain is assembled from TRBV7-8 and TRBJ2-1; no D gene call is confident. Sequences were obtained from blood. The DNA is as follows: TGTGCCAGCAGCTTAGTTGGGGTCGTCAATGAGCAGTTCTTC. Translated, this gives CASSLVGVVNEQFF.